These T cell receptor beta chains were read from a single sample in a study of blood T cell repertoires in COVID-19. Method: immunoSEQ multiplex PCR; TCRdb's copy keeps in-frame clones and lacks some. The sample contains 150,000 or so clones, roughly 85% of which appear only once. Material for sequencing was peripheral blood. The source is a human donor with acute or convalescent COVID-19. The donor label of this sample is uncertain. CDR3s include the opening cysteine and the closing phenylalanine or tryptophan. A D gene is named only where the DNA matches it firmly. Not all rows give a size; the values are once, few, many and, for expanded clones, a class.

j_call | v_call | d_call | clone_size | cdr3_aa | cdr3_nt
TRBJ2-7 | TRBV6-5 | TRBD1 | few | CASSSPGTGVYEQYF | TGTGCCAGCAGTTCGCCCGGGACAGGGGTCTACGAGCAGTACTTC
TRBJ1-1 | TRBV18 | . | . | CASSLTLGNTEAFF | TGTGCCAGCTCACTGACACTAGGGAACACTGAAGCTTTCTTT
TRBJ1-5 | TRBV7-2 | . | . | CASSLSPVRGQPQHF | TGTGCCAGCAGCTTGTCCCCAGTACGGGGTCAGCCCCAGCATTTT
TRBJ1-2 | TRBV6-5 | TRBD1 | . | CASSLGQVPYGYTF | TGTGCCAGCAGTTTAGGACAGGTGCCCTATGGCTACACCTTC
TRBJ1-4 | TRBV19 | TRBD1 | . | CASSPQGVEKLFF | TGTGCCAGTAGTCCTCAGGGGGTCGAAAAACTGTTTTTT
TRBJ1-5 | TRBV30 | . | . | CAWSNGEGQPQHF | TGTGCCTGGAGCAACGGGGAAGGTCAGCCCCAGCATTTT
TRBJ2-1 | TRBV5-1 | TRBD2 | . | CASSKAGLANNEQFF | TGCGCCAGCAGCAAAGCGGGACTAGCGAACAATGAGCAGTTCTTC
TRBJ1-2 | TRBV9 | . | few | CASSVDPGGRYGYTF | TGTGCCAGCAGCGTAGATCCAGGTGGGCGCTATGGCTACACCTTC
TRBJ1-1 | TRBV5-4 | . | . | CASSPTGGNRGNTEAFF | TGTGCCAGCAGCCCCACGGGGGGCAATAGAGGGAACACTGAAGCTTTCTTT
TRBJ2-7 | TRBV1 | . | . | CTSSLTSEQYF | TGCACCAGCAGCCTGACTAGCGAGCAGTACTTC
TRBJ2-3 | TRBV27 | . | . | CASSFFPGSTDTQYF | TGTGCCAGCAGTTTCTTCCCGGGTAGCACAGATACGCAGTATTTT
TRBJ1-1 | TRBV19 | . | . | CASSSFSQGFSEAFF | TGTGCCAGTAGTTCCTTTTCACAGGGTTTCTCTGAAGCTTTCTTT
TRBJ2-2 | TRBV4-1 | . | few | CASRSRVSDTGELFF | TGCGCCAGCAGATCTAGGGTTAGCGACACCGGGGAGCTGTTTTTT
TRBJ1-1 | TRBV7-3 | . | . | CASSIQENTEAFF | TGTGCCAGCAGCATACAGGAGAACACTGAAGCTTTCTTT
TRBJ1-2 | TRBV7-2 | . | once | CASSLTVTNYGYTF | TGTGCCAGCAGCTTGACAGTGACAAACTATGGCTACACCTTC
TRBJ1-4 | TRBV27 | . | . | CASQSRPGNEKLFF | TGTGCCAGCCAATCTCGGCCGGGGAATGAAAAACTGTTTTTT
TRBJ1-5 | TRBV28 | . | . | CASSDPTVLNQPQHF | TGTGCCAGCAGCGACCCGACAGTCCTCAATCAGCCCCAGCATTTT
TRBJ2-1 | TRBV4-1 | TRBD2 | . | CASSSGLAEKIVNEQFF | TGCGCCAGCAGCTCCGGACTAGCGGAAAAAATTGTCAATGAGCAGTTCTTC
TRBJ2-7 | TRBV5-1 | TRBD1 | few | CASSLFRDSYEQYF | TGCGCCAGCAGCTTGTTCCGGGACAGCTACGAGCAGTACTTC
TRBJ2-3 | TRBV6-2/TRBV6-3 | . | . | CASSYAGLEIKYF | TGTGCCAGCAGTTACGCCGGACTTGAGATAAAGTATTTT
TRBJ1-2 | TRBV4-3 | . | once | CASSQERVGRDGYTF | TGCGCCAGCAGCCAAGAGAGGGTTGGGCGTGATGGCTACACCTTC
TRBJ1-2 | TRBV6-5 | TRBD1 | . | CASRPSTGALGYTF | TGTGCCAGCAGACCATCCACAGGGGCCCTAGGCTACACCTTC
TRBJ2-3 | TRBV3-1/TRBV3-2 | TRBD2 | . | CASSPQGLAGGRADTQYF | TGTGCCAGCAGCCCCCAAGGGCTAGCGGGGGGGCGGGCAGATACGCAGTATTTT
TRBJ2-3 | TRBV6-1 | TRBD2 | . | CASSEIRGVRDTDTQYF | TGTGCCAGCAGTGAAATCCGGGGGGTGAGGGACACAGATACGCAGTATTTT
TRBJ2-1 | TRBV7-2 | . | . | CASSLGANNYNEQFF | TGTGCCAGCAGCTTAGGGGCAAACAACTACAATGAGCAGTTCTTC
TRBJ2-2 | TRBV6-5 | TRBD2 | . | CASTPGGFTGELFF | TGTGCCAGTACCCCGGGGGGATTCACCGGGGAGCTGTTTTTT
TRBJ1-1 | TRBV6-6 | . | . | CASSGRGTEAFF | TGTGCCAGCAGTGGGAGAGGAACTGAAGCTTTCTTT
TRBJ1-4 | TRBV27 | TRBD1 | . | CASSLSIRDREKLFF | TGTGCCAGCAGTTTATCGATCCGGGACAGAGAAAAACTGTTTTTT
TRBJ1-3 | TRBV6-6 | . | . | CASSYSNGWGRNTIYF | TGTGCCAGCAGTTACTCCAACGGGTGGGGGCGAAACACCATATATTTT
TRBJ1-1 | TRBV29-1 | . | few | CSVAQGPSTEAFF | TGCAGCGTGGCCCAGGGCCCGAGCACTGAAGCTTTCTTT
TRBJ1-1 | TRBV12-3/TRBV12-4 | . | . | CASSSTVGPEAFF | TGTGCCAGCAGTTCGACAGTTGGGCCTGAAGCTTTCTTT
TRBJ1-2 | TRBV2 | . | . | CASSERQGLGGYTF | TGTGCCAGCAGTGAAAGGCAGGGACTCGGTGGCTACACCTTC
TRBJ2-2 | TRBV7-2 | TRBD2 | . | CASSFFGLLGGTGELFF | TGTGCCAGCAGCTTTTTCGGTCTCCTGGGGGGGACCGGGGAGCTGTTTTTT
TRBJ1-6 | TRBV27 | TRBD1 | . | CASSLSRTGVNSPLHF | TGTGCCAGCAGTTTATCTCGGACAGGGGTTAATTCACCCCTCCACTTT
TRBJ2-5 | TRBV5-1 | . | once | CASSTGQQETQYF | TGCGCCAGCAGCACGGGACAACAAGAGACCCAGTACTTC
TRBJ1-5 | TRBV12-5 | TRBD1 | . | CASGLVQGGVLNQPQHF | TGTGCTAGTGGTTTGGTACAGGGGGGGGTTCTCAATCAGCCCCAGCATTTT
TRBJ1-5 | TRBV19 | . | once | CASSNRDNNQPQHF | TGTGCCAGTAGTAACCGGGACAACAATCAGCCCCAGCATTTT
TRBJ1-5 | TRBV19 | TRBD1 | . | CASSMGAWTGLGVPAQPQHF | TGTGCCAGTAGTATGGGGGCCTGGACAGGGCTTGGCGTACCGGCTCAGCCCCAGCATTTT
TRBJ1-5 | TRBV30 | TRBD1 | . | CAWSVKDRNQPQHF | TGTGCCTGGAGTGTAAAGGACAGGAATCAGCCCCAGCATTTT
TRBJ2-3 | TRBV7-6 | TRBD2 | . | CASSLGGGVTDTQYF | TGTGCCAGCAGCTTAGGCGGGGGGGTCACAGATACGCAGTATTTT
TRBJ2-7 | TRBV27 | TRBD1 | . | CASSLFSPTGRPYEQYF | TGTGCCAGCAGTTTATTTAGCCCGACAGGGAGACCCTACGAGCAGTACTTC
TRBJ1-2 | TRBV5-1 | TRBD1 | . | CASSEGTGMGGYTF | TGCGCCAGCAGCGAAGGGACAGGGATGGGAGGCTACACCTTC
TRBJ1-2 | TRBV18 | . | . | CASSPGAANYGYTF | TGTGCCAGCTCACCAGGGGCAGCTAACTATGGCTACACCTTC
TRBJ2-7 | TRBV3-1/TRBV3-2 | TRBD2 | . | CASSRGGGVSSYEQYF | TGTGCCAGCAGCCGAGGCGGGGGGGTAAGCTCCTACGAGCAGTACTTC
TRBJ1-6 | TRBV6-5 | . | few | CASSLSYLPYNSPLHF | TGTGCCAGCAGTTTGTCCTACCTGCCCTATAATTCACCCCTCCACTTT
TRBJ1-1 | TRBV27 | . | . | CASSLSRETAKKAFF | TGTGCCAGCAGTTTATCGCGGGAGACAGCTAAAAAAGCTTTCTTT
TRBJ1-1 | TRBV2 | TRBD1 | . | CASTRDRENTEAFF | TGTGCCAGCACCCGAGACAGGGAAAACACTGAAGCTTTCTTT
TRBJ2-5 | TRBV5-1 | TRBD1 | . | CASSPGTGPQETQYF | TGCGCCAGCAGCCCAGGGACAGGACCACAAGAGACCCAGTACTTC
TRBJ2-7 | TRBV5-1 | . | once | CASRIQSIAGNNEQYF | TGCGCCAGCAGGATCCAGAGTATTGCGGGTAACAACGAGCAGTACTTC
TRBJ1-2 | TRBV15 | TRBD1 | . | CATSRDREYYGYTF | TGTGCCACCAGCCGGGACAGGGAGTACTATGGCTACACCTTC
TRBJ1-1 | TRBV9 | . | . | CASSSISITEAFF | TGTGCCAGCAGCTCCATTTCCATCACTGAAGCTTTCTTT